This T cell receptor (beta chain) originates from a study of radiotherapy plus CTLA-4 blockade in lung cancer. Study outcomes and limitations: Early blood T cell clone dynamics, with interferon-beta, were reported to best predict response.

Germline V gene sequence: CDR1 LGHNT, CDR2 FRNRAP. Trimming took 0 bases from V and 6 from J, leaving 14 bases between them. The length of the CDR3 is 15 residues. In regard to this clone: Its specificity is not known.

Profiling relied on immunoSEQ multiplex PCR, and the TCRdb table lists in-frame clones only, not all of them. This sample has tens of thousands of clones, with approximately 71% found just once. Material: peripheral blood, obtained from a patient treated with radiotherapy plus ipilimumab. The sequence was collected from a human donor with non-small cell lung cancer whose response to radiotherapy plus ipilimumab could not be evaluated. The V call is TRBV12-5, the J call TRBJ1-2, with D hard to call. The chain's CDR3 is CASGLVRRGRDGYTF. The CDR3 DNA reads as TGTGCTAGTGGTTTGGTACGTCGGGGTAGGGATGGCTACACCTTC.